Each of the 23 T cell receptor beta chains below was sequenced from the same sample in a study of blood T cell repertoires in COVID-19. Produced via immunoSEQ multiplex PCR; TCRdb's table is partial and in-frame only. This sample has about 76,000 clones, with about 90% found just once. The sequencing input was peripheral blood. The receptor source for this set is a human donor in a cohort sampled during active COVID-19.

This rearrangement joins TRBV12-5 to TRBJ2-3; 7 positions agree with TRBD2. CDR3 length equals 15 residues. V was pared by 0 bases and J by 0 bases, with 0 bases of the junction left unmatched. Germline values: CDR1 LGHNT, CDR2 FRNRAP. CDR3 amino acids: CASGLVGGSTDTQYF. The DNA of the CDR3 is TGTGCTAGTGGTTTGGTCGGGGGGAGCACAGATACGCAGTATTTT.

The chain is built from TRBV6-2 or TRBV6-3 and TRBJ2-1; possibly TRBD1 for D (6 bases). The CDR3 length is 15 residues. Trimming pared 2 bases from V and 4 bases from J, leaving 12 bases between. From germline, CDR1 is MNHEY and CDR2 SVGEGT. The CDR3 bases are TGTGCCAGCAGTTACGGCAGGGGTCTATACAATGAGCAGTTCTTC. It codes for CASSYGRGLYNEQFF.

J is TRBJ2-5 and V is TRBV23-1; 8 positions match TRBD1. TRBV23-1 is flagged as an ORF with uncertain function. The CDR3 has 15 residues. J lost 2 bases, V lost 3 bases, and 5 bases had no gene match. The CDR3 DNA follows: TGCGCCAGCAGTCACGGGGACAGGACACAAGAGACCCAGTACTTC. Translating it yields CASSHGDRTQETQYF.

The chain has TRBV5-8 and TRBJ2-1; 13 bases match TRBD2. The ends lost 3 bases at V and 0 bases at J; junction bases unmatched: 9. The CDR3 loop spans 19 amino acids. Germline V gene data show CDR1 as SGHTS and CDR2 as YDEGEE. CDR3 nucleotide sequence: TGTGCCAGCAGCTCTACCGGGACTAGCGGGGCGAGCTCCTACAATGAGCAGTTCTTC. This encodes CASSSTGTSGASSYNEQFF.

The rearrangement uses TRBV9 and TRBJ2-5; 11 nucleotides agree with TRBD2. CDR1 and CDR2 from the germline V gene are SGDLS and YYNGEE. The CDR3 has 18 amino acids. V lost 0 bases and J lost 0; bases outside the gene matches: 7. The CDR3 region is CASSVGLAGGSYQETQYF. In DNA, the CDR3 is TGTGCCAGCAGCGTAGGTCTAGCGGGGGGATCGTACCAAGAGACCCAGTACTTC.

The V and J genes are TRBV2 and TRBJ1-4; D gene uncertain. The CDR3 covers 11 residues. Germline-derived CDR1 and CDR2 are SNHLY and FYNNEI. V lost 7 bases, J lost 5 bases, and 5 bases lay in between. The CDR3 DNA sequence: TGTGCCAGCAATCTCAATGAAAAACTGTTTTTT. This translates into CASNLNEKLFF.

This CDR3 reads CASSYLAGTPNEQFF. In DNA form, the CDR3 reads TGTGCCAGCAGTTACCTGGCGGGGACCCCCAATGAGCAGTTCTTC. The V call is TRBV6-2 or TRBV6-3, the J call TRBJ2-1; a weak D match, TRBD2 (6 bases). The V end lost 2 bases, the J end lost 6 bases, and 14 bases lay between the germline ends. Germline V gene data show CDR1 as MNHEY and CDR2 as SVGEGT. The length of the CDR3 is 15 residues.

This chain links TRBV3-1 (or the pseudogene TRBV3-2) with TRBJ1-5; tentatively, D is TRBD1 (6 bases). This CDR3 spans 14 amino acids. V was cut by 2 bases and J by 5 bases, with 10 bases left in between. The germline V gene encodes CDR1 LGHDT and CDR2 YNNKEL (reference sequence). The DNA for the CDR3 is TGTGCCAGCAGCCAATCAGGGGTACATCAGCCCCAGCATTTT. As protein: CASSQSGVHQPQHF.

This clone was seen a single time. The V gene is TRBV10-3, the J gene TRBJ2-5; 8 nucleotides line up with TRBD2. Germline-derived CDR1 and CDR2 are ENHRY and SYGVKD. The CDR3 has 13 amino acids. The junction had 4 bases not matched to a gene; V was cut back by 7 bases and J by 3 bases. CDR3 DNA: TGTGCCATCAAATCAGCGGGGGAAGAGACCCAGTACTTC. Amino acids: CAIKSAGEETQYF.

DNA of the CDR3: TGTGCCAGCCGACAGGGTTCCTACGAGCAGTACTTC. It codes for CASRQGSYEQYF. The J gene is TRBJ2-7, the V gene TRBV2; TRBD1 matches 7 bases. In germline, CDR1 is SNHLY, CDR2 FYNNEI. Unmatched junction bases numbered 2, after V lost 8 bases and J lost 1 base. The CDR3 extends over 12 amino acids.

CDR3 coding DNA: TGTGCCAGCTCACCCGAGCTTCTGGACAGGGGGGACGAGCAGTACTTC. As protein: CASSPELLDRGDEQYF. The V and J genes are TRBV18 and TRBJ2-7, with 10 bases aligning to TRBD1. With V trimmed by 3 bases and J by 5 bases, 10 bases remained unmatched. CDR1 KGHSH and CDR2 LQKENI come from the germline V gene. The CDR3 covers 16 residues.

The chain combines TRBV7-2 with TRBJ2-1; the match to TRBD2 covers 8 bases. The CDR3 has 14 residues. The germline gives CDR1 SGHTA, CDR2 FQGNSA. Trimming took 5 bases from V and 15 from J; bases not matched to a gene: 15. The CDR3 coding sequence is TGTGCCAGCAGCGCGGGACTAGTTGCATCTTCCCGGTTCTTC. Translating gives CASSAGLVASSRFF.

The CDR3 DNA reads as TGCAGCGTACGGACAGGGGGCTGGGCGGGGGGCTATGGCTACACCTTC. Its translation: CSVRTGGWAGGYGYTF. This sequence joins TRBV29-1 and TRBJ1-2; TRBD1 matches 11 bases. With V trimmed by 6 bases and J by 4 bases, 13 bases remained unmatched. Germline CDR1 is SQVTM and CDR2 is ANQGSEA. This CDR3 is 16 amino acids long.

This rearrangement joins TRBV9 to TRBJ1-5; D not certain. This CDR3 has 15 amino acids. V lost 0 bases, J lost 2 bases, and 9 bases lay in between. Germline V gives CDR1 SGDLS, CDR2 YYNGEE. CDR3 nucleotide sequence: TGTGCCAGCAGCGTAGGGGGTAGCGGCAATCAGCCCCAGCATTTT. It codes for CASSVGGSGNQPQHF.

The chain uses TRBV5-1 and TRBJ1-4; possibly TRBD1 for D (6 bases). This CDR3 spans 14 amino acids. V was cut by 3 bases and J by 3 bases, with 9 bases left in between. CDR1 and CDR2 from the germline V gene are SGHRS and YFSETQ. DNA of the CDR3: TGCGCCAGCAGCTGGGACACACCTAATGAAAAACTGTTTTTT. This codes for CASSWDTPNEKLFF. The full variable domain, rest sourced from reference TRBV5-1 and TRBJ1-4, is KAGVTQTPRYLIKTRGQQVTLSCSPISGHRSVSWYQQTPGQGLQFLFEYFSETQRNKGNFPGRFSGRQFSNSRSEMNVSTLELGDSALYLCASSWDTPNEKLFFGSGTQLSVL.

The chain is built from TRBV7-2 and TRBJ2-5, with 11 bases matching TRBD1. CDR1 and CDR2 from the germline V gene are SGHTA and FQGNSA. Trimming removed 5 bases from V and 2 bases from J; junction bases left unmatched: 4. CDR3 length equals 15 residues. The CDR3 sequence is CASSKDRGPQETQYF. The CDR3, as DNA: TGTGCCAGCAGCAAGGACAGGGGGCCTCAAGAGACCCAGTACTTC.

The rearrangement links TRBV18 to TRBJ1-5; 9 bases line up with TRBD1. The CDR3 is made up of 15 amino acids. The V gene's germline CDR1 is KGHSH and CDR2 LQKENI. V dropped 6 bases and J dropped 4; count of bases not matched to a gene: 7. Here the CDR3 reads CASSYLGQGNQPQHF. CDR3 coding DNA: TGTGCCAGCTCCTATTTGGGACAGGGAAATCAGCCCCAGCATTTT.

The chain recombines TRBV14 with TRBJ2-2, with a weak D call TRBD1 (6 bases). Germline lookup yields CDR1 SGHDN and CDR2 FVKESK. This CDR3 contains 16 residues. Trimming cost V 3 bases and J 4 bases, with 15 bases left between them. DNA for the CDR3: TGTGCCAGCAGCCAGTCTGGACAGATTATCACCGGGGAGCTGTTTTTT. Translating gives CASSQSGQIITGELFF.

The chain has TRBV19 and TRBJ1-4, with 7 bases fitting TRBD1. In germline, CDR1 is LNHDA, CDR2 SQIVND (reference sequence). The CDR3 consists of 14 residues. Unmatched junction bases numbered 6, after V lost 5 bases and J lost 6 bases. The CDR3 nucleotides read TGTGCCAGTAGTCGACAGGGAAGGGATGAAAAACTGTTTTTT. Translated: CASSRQGRDEKLFF.

The chain couples TRBV11-2 to TRBJ2-3; perhaps TRBD1 as D (6 bases). V was cut by 5 bases and J by 5 bases, with 17 bases left in between. Germline-derived CDR1 and CDR2 are SGHAT and FQNNGV. The CDR3 runs to 15 residues. The CDR3 region has the DNA TGTGCCAGCAGCCTACAGGGTTTACAGGGAGATACGCAGTATTTT. This sequence encodes CASSLQGLQGDTQYF. Using reference TRBV11-2 and TRBJ2-3 for the parts outside the CDR3, the full variable domain is EAGVAQSPRYKIIEKRQSVAFWCNPISGHATLYWYQQILGQGPKLLIQFQNNGVVDDSQLPKDRFSAERLKGVDSTLKIQPAKLEDSAVYLCASSLQGLQGDTQYFGPGTRLTVL.

CDR3 DNA sequence: TGTGCCAGCAGTTACGTATCAGAAGTATCTAATTCACCCCTCCACTTT. Translated: CASSYVSEVSNSPLHF. The chain has TRBV6-5 and TRBJ1-6; D is undetermined. The germline V and J ends were trimmed by 2 bases and 6 bases, with 14 bases remaining between them. From germline, CDR1 is MNHEY and CDR2 SVGAGI. This CDR3 spans 16 amino acids.

As DNA, the CDR3 is TGCGCCAGCAGCCAACACACCGGGACAGGGGGTTATTCACCCCTCCACTTT. This translates into CASSQHTGTGGYSPLHF. V gene TRBV4-3 combines with J gene TRBJ1-6; 11 bases align to TRBD1. J lost 8 bases, V lost 2 bases, and 8 bases had no gene match. CDR3 size: 17 residues. Germline V gives CDR1 LGHNA, CDR2 YSLEER.

The sample holds one count of this clone. The J gene is TRBJ2-7, the V gene TRBV5-1, with TRBD1 identical over 8 bases. The CDR3 consists of 15 residues. V shed 4 bases, J shed 4 bases, and the junction held 10 bases outside the gene matches. Germline assignment: CDR1 SGHRS and CDR2 YFSETQ. The CDR3 DNA reads as TGCGCCAGCAGCGGGACAGGACAAGGTCTTTACGAGCAGTACTTC. Translating gives CASSGTGQGLYEQYF.